The rows below give T cell receptor beta chains drawn from one sample of a study of CD8 T cells in ankylosing spondylitis. TCRdb re-derived calls from the 5' RACE reads in MiXCR, one entry per CDR3 protein. This table has 700,000 to 850,000 distinct CDR3 sequences, about an eighth appearing once. The specimen sequenced was blood, either unsorted or a sorted T cell fraction (not recorded which). Receptors originate from a male donor with ankylosing spondylitis. Each CDR3 is given with its conserved first and last residue.

>TRBV5-4|TRBJ2-2
CASTTRGSDTGELFF
>TRBV7-2|TRBJ1-4
CASSLGFNEKLFF
>TRBV10-1|TRBJ2-1
CASKAAMGLAGDGEQFF
>TRBV6-1|TRBJ2-1
CASSLAGGGFYNEQFF
>TRBV20-1|TRBJ2-3
CSARDNQNTDTQYF
>TRBV6-6|TRBJ2-5
CASRRGPVETQYF
>TRBV10-3|TRBJ1-1
CAITQQKQGPNTEAFF
>TRBV6-1|TRBJ2-3
CASSEGRGLRRDTQYF
>TRBV28|TRBJ1-1
CASSSTGVGPSTEAFF
>TRBV21-1|TRBJ2-5
CASSKVRKTAAETQYF
>TRBV6-2/TRBV6-3|TRBJ2-1
CASSYSDYEWQFF
>TRBV5-1|TRBJ2-3
CASTPGRGSLSDTQYF
>TRBV7-9|TRBJ2-1
CASSLRGSLSWNEQFF
>TRBV29-1|TRBJ2-7
CSATDRRGGYEQYF
>TRBV4-3|TRBJ2-6
CASSPRTAYSGANVLTF
>TRBV24-1|TRBJ2-1
CATSDFDRARNEQFF
>TRBV18|TRBJ2-3
CASSSEQLAGADTDTQYF
>TRBV9|TRBJ1-4
CASSVAPTGHNEKLFF
>TRBV4-3|TRBJ1-1
CASSPQRLSEAFF
>TRBV6-2/TRBV6-3|TRBJ1-5
CASSLRDQGPQHF
>TRBV7-9|TRBJ2-7
CASSLATTSGAYEQYF
>TRBV27|TRBJ1-1
CASTTYSPWTEAFF
>TRBV12-3/TRBV12-4|TRBJ2-2
CARPRATSTGELFF
>TRBV20-1|TRBJ1-5
CSAARDSNQPQHF
>TRBV10-3|TRBJ2-5
CATHDKREGRETQYF
>TRBV3-1|TRBJ2-7
CASSFRVSYEQYF
>TRBV5-6|TRBJ2-4
CASSYLQGARAKNIQYF
>TRBV20-1|TRBJ1-4
CSARSGGDEKLFF
>TRBV27|TRBJ2-1
CASSLSRWASGRNNEQFF
>TRBV20-1|TRBJ1-2
CSAGLDRDRNTF
>TRBV12-3/TRBV12-4|TRBJ2-3
CASSLGGLAGVADTQYF
>TRBV18|TRBJ2-7
CASSPPISRDEQYF
>TRBV6-5|TRBJ2-2
CASSSSGGRPNAGELFF
>TRBV6-5|TRBJ1-2
CASSYSGGRGYGYTF
>TRBV9|TRBJ2-7
CASSVVSGEASEQYF
>TRBV29-1|TRBJ1-1
CSVAGPAGAVTEAFF
>TRBV6-1|TRBJ2-1
CASSEETTYPYNEQFF
>TRBV5-5|TRBJ1-2
CASSLAPRDYGYTF
>TRBV20-1|TRBJ1-4
CSAREEDGFNEKLFF
>TRBV25-1|TRBJ2-5
CASTSQETQYF
>TRBV12-3/TRBV12-4|TRBJ2-7
CASSRERIYEQYF
>TRBV4-2|TRBJ2-3
CASSKFPDNSIDTQYF